This TCR beta chain was sequenced in a study of CD8+ T cells in alopecia areata. Findings of the study overall: Scalp data also include sequences from resident alphabeta T cells of normal skin. Higher clonality than in normal scalp was seen in lesional scalp, especially alopecia totalis/universalis. Possibly because of HLA-related factors, TCR sharing was less clear across patients than in mice.

Notes on this clone: Antigen: not known.

Germline V gives CDR1 MNHNS, CDR2 SASEGT. CDR3 length: 15 residues. V dropped 2 bases and J dropped 2; count of bases not matched to a gene: 1. Following extraction, RNA underwent reverse transcription to cDNA, which served as the sequencing template. Libraries were prepared by immunoSEQ multiplex PCR; TCRdb keeps only in-frame clonotypes and omits some of them. The sample contains approximately 150,000 clones, 55% of which appear only once. The sequenced sample was CD4+ T cells sorted from blood. This TCR was recovered from a human donor in good health. This chain uses TRBV6-1 with TRBJ2-5; TRBD2 agrees at 11 bases. The CDR3 region is CASSEIAGGQETQYF. CDR3 DNA sequence: TGTGCCAGCAGTGAAATAGCGGGAGGGCAAGAGACCCAGTACTTC.